This TCR beta chain was sequenced in a study of shared clonotypes between healthy human individuals. V lost 6 bases, J lost 2 bases, and 16 bases lay in between. CDR3 size: 15 residues. From germline, CDR1 is LNHDA and CDR2 SQIVND (reference sequence). Broader study findings: It was the non-shared clonotypes that had lower generation probabilities than clonotypes shared by all four donors.

Comments on this clone: The antigen is unknown.

Using immunoSEQ multiplex PCR, the repertoire was profiled, and TCRdb retains in-frame clones only, with some absent. The sample has about 2.3 million clones, over 90% seen once. Both subsets, CD45RA+ naive and CD45RA-negative memory, were split from the CD4+ cells. Sequenced sample: naive CD4+ T cells from PBMCs. The sample's subset: CD45RA+ positively selected. The sequence was collected from a young man in good health. Some clones in this sample may be carry-over from other donors' samples. The rearrangement links TRBV19 to TRBJ2-5, with D possibly being TRBD2 (7 bases). The CDR3 coding sequence is TGTGCCAGTAGGGCGGGGGCCTGGATTCAAGAGACCCAGTACTTC. Amino acids: CASRAGAWIQETQYF.